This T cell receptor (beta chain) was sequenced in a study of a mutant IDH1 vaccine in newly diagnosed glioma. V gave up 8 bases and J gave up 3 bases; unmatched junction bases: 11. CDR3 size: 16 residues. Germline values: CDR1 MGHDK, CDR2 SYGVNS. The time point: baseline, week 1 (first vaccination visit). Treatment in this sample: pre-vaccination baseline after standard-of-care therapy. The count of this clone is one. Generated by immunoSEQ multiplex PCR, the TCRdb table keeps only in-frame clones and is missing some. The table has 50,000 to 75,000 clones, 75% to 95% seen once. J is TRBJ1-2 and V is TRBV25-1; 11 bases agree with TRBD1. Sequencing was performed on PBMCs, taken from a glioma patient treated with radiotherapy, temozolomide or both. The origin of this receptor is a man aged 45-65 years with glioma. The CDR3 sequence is CASLSPLGQGDYGYTF. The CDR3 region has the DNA TGTGCCAGCCTCTCCCCCCTGGGACAGGGGGACTATGGCTACACCTTC.